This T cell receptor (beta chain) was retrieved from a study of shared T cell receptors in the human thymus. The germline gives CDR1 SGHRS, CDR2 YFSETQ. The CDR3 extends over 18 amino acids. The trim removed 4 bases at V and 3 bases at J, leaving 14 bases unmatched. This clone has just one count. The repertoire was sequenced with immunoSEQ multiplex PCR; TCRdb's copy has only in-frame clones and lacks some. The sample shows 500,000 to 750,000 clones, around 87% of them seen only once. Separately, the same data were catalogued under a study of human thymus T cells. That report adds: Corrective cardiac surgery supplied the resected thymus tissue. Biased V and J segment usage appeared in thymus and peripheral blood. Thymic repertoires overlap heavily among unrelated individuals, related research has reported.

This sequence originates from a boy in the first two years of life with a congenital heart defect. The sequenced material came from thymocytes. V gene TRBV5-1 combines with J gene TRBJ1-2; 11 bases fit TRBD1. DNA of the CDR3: TGCGCCAGCAGCCCCCATGGGACAGGGGGAGCCAGCGACTATGGCTACACCTTC. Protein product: CASSPHGTGGASDYGYTF.